The 19 T cell receptor beta chains reported below all come from one sample, sequenced in a study of blood T cell repertoires in COVID-19. Profiling relied on immunoSEQ multiplex PCR, and the TCRdb table lists in-frame clones only, not all of them. The sample lists hundreds of thousands of clones; roughly nine tenths were seen once. The sequencing sample was made of peripheral blood. These receptors were taken from a woman between 25 and 40 years old with COVID-19, enrolled during active disease.

This clone was counted between two and nine times. This chain joins TRBV6-2 or TRBV6-3 and TRBJ1-1; the D gene is possibly TRBD1 (5 bases). CDR1 is MNHEY, CDR2 SVGEGT, per germline. The CDR3 contains 12 residues. Trimming shortened V by 3 bases and J by 5 bases, and 7 bases separated the two germline ends. CDR3 protein: CASSYGGTEAFF. DNA for the CDR3: TGTGCCAGCAGTTATGGGGGGACTGAAGCTTTCTTT.

J is TRBJ1-4 and V is TRBV10-3; 7 bases are a match to TRBD1. Germline V gene lookup returns CDR1 ENHRY and CDR2 SYGVKD. V lost 10 bases, J lost 3 bases, and 5 bases stayed unmatched. The CDR3 spans 13 residues. The CDR3 spells CATRQGANEKLFF. The CDR3 nucleotides are TGTGCCACCCGACAGGGCGCTAATGAAAAACTGTTTTTT.

V usage is TRBV6-1 and J usage is TRBJ1-4; 8 bases are a match to TRBD1. Losses at the gene ends were 3 bases for V and 11 bases for J; bases not matched to a gene: 5. Germline V gene data show CDR1 as MNHNS and CDR2 as SASEGT. The CDR3 sequence is 13 residues long. The DNA of the CDR3 is TGTGCCAGCAGTGACAGGGGGCCGGGGAAACTGTTTTTT. Its protein is CASSDRGPGKLFF.

The chain carries TRBV3-1 (or the pseudogene TRBV3-2) and TRBJ2-1; 9 bases match TRBD1. There are 17 residues in the CDR3. Trimming at V came to 0 bases and at J to 0 bases, leaving 3 bases not matched to a gene. Germline CDR1 reads LGHDT; CDR2 reads YNNKEL (reference sequence). DNA of the CDR3: TGTGCCAGCAGCCAAGAGGACAGGGGTTCCTCCTACAATGAGCAGTTCTTC. This encodes CASSQEDRGSSYNEQFF.

The chain has TRBV11-3 and TRBJ2-7, with a tentative D call TRBD2 (6 bases). Trimming pared 5 bases from V and 5 bases from J, leaving 16 bases between. From germline, CDR1 is SGHNT and CDR2 YENEEA. The CDR3 runs to 14 residues. CDR3 residues: CASSQWGGWDEQYV. Written as DNA, the CDR3 is TGTGCCAGCAGCCAATGGGGAGGTTGGGACGAGCAGTACGTC.

This chain joins TRBV5-6 and TRBJ1-2; a possible D gene is TRBD1 (5 bases). Germline-derived CDR1 and CDR2 are SGHDT and YYEEEE. The CDR3 has 16 amino acids. V was clipped by 0 bases and J by 1 base, with 13 bases between them. Written as DNA, the CDR3 is TGTGCCAGCAGCTTGGCGACAGACCCAAGTAACTATGGCTACACCTTC. As protein: CASSLATDPSNYGYTF.

V usage is TRBV13 and J usage is TRBJ1-6; the match to TRBD1 covers 7 bases. Germline V gene data show CDR1 as PRHDT and CDR2 as FYEKMQ (reference sequence). The ends lost 4 bases at V and 6 bases at J; junction bases unmatched: 3. This CDR3 spans 14 amino acids. CDR3 loop: CASSSTGPNSPLHF. DNA of the CDR3: TGTGCCAGCAGCTCGACAGGGCCTAATTCACCCCTCCACTTT. Drawing the rest from reference TRBV13 and TRBJ1-6, the complete variable domain is AAGVIQSPRHLIKEKRETATLKCYPIPRHDTVYWYQQGPGQDPQFLISFYEKMQSDKGSIPDRFSAQQFSDYHSELNMSSLELGDSALYFCASSSTGPNSPLHFGNGTRLTVT.

The chain joins TRBV5-1 to TRBJ1-4, with D possibly matching TRBD1 (5 bases). The CDR3 runs to 14 residues. Germline V gene sequence: CDR1 SGHRS, CDR2 YFSETQ. Trimming stripped 4 bases from V and 12 bases from J, with 19 bases between. CDR3 amino acids: CASSHKKEGSELFF. The CDR3 DNA reads as TGCGCCAGCAGCCACAAAAAGGAGGGGAGTGAACTGTTTTTT.

This chain joins TRBV7-2 and TRBJ2-1; 9 bases fit TRBD2. CDR1 is SGHTA and CDR2 is FQGNSA in the germline V gene. The ends lost 5 bases at V and 6 bases at J; junction bases unmatched: 11. This CDR3 is 16 amino acids long. The CDR3 bases are TGTGCCAGCAGCCCCCGGAGGCTAGCGGGACTCAATGAGCAGTTCTTC. Protein product: CASSPRRLAGLNEQFF.

This clone appeared a single time. V gene TRBV7-2 combines with J gene TRBJ2-5, with 11 bases aligning to TRBD2. The CDR3 extends over 14 amino acids. The germline gives CDR1 SGHTA, CDR2 FQGNSA. Losses at the gene ends were 5 bases for V and 5 bases for J; bases not matched to a gene: 4. The CDR3 DNA is TGTGCCAGCAGCACTAGCGGGAGTGGGGAGACCCAGTACTTC. This gives the protein CASSTSGSGETQYF.

This clone was seen a few times. V and J are TRBV7-2 and TRBJ1-2; D is uncertain. This CDR3 is 12 amino acids long. Trimming left V 2 bases short and J 8 bases short, with 9 bases between. Germline V lookup: CDR1 SGHTA, CDR2 FQGNSA. CDR3 amino acids: CASSLQFPGYTF. In DNA, the CDR3 is TGTGCCAGCAGCTTACAGTTTCCCGGCTACACCTTC.

This clone came up a few times. CDR3 region: CASSPTGGYTEAFF. The CDR3 DNA reads TGTGCCAGCAGCCCGACAGGGGGCTACACTGAAGCTTTCTTT. The gene calls are TRBV13 and TRBJ1-1, with 10 bases aligning to TRBD1. The germline V gene encodes CDR1 PRHDT and CDR2 FYEKMQ (reference sequence). The V segment lost 5 bases and the J segment 3 bases; nucleotides outside the gene matches: 3. There are 14 residues in the CDR3. The full variable domain, completed using reference TRBV13 and TRBJ1-1, is AAGVIQSPRHLIKEKRETATLKCYPIPRHDTVYWYQQGPGQDPQFLISFYEKMQSDKGSIPDRFSAQQFSDYHSELNMSSLELGDSALYFCASSPTGGYTEAFFGQGTRLTVV.

The chain recombines TRBV10-2 with TRBJ1-5; D gene uncertain. V lost 10 bases and J 5 bases, leaving 12 bases between the germline ends. Looked up from germline, CDR1 is WSHSY and CDR2 is SAAADI. The CDR3 spans 12 residues. The CDR3: CATRELDQPQHF. The DNA for the CDR3 is TGCGCCACCCGGGAATTGGATCAGCCCCAGCATTTT.

This chain joins TRBV2 and TRBJ2-7; 7 nucleotides align to TRBD1. CDR1 SNHLY and CDR2 FYNNEI come from the germline V gene. The length of the CDR3 is 13 residues. V was pared by 3 bases and J by 2 bases, with 1 base of the junction left unmatched. Here the CDR3 reads CASSDGQAYEQYV. CDR3 DNA sequence: TGTGCCAGCAGTGACGGACAGGCCTACGAGCAGTACGTC.

This clone was detected once. The chain is built from TRBV24-1 and TRBJ1-2; 8 nucleotides align to TRBD1. V lost 7 bases to trimming and J lost 6 bases; unmatched junction nucleotides: 6. Germline V gene data show CDR1 as KGHDR and CDR2 as SFDVKD. CDR3 length equals 13 residues. The CDR3 region is CATSLTGANGYTF. The CDR3 coding sequence is TGTGCCACCAGCTTGACAGGGGCGAATGGCTACACCTTC.

The rearrangement joins TRBV3-1 (or the pseudogene TRBV3-2) to TRBJ2-7, with 11 bases identical to TRBD1. V was clipped by 1 base and J by 7 bases; unmatched bases: 9. CDR1 is LGHDT and CDR2 is YNNKEL in the germline V gene (reference sequence). The CDR3 runs 16 residues. The CDR3 DNA is TGTGCCAGCAGCCAAGGGGACAGGGGGGGAGCTACGGAGCAGTACTTC. Residues: CASSQGDRGGATEQYF.

This clone was recorded only once. The chain links TRBV10-3 to TRBJ2-2; 7 bases align to TRBD1. CDR1 is ENHRY, CDR2 SYGVKD, per germline. The junction had 1 base not matched to a gene; V was cut back by 5 bases and J by 4 bases. CDR3 size: 13 residues. As DNA, the CDR3 is TGTGCCATCAGTACAGGGGTCACCGGGGAGCTGTTTTTT. It is translated as CAISTGVTGELFF.

The chain links TRBV11-2 to TRBJ2-1; D unclear. CDR3 size: 14 residues. Germline V CDR1 and CDR2: SGHAT, FQNNGV. The V end lost 2 bases, the J end lost 3 bases, and 8 bases lay between the germline ends. CDR3 sequence reads: CASSLSAVYNEQFF. The CDR3, as DNA: TGTGCCAGCAGCTTATCTGCAGTCTACAATGAGCAGTTCTTC.

The rearrangement uses TRBV6-1 and TRBJ2-2; tentative D call: TRBD2 (5 bases). This CDR3 is 12 amino acids long. Germline V gives CDR1 MNHNS, CDR2 SASEGT. V gave up 10 bases and J gave up 6 bases, with 12 bases separating them. CDR3 in amino acids: CATSSIPGELFF. In DNA form, the CDR3 reads TGTGCCACATCTAGCATCCCCGGGGAGCTGTTTTTT.